This T cell receptor beta chain came from a study of cytomegalovirus exposure and HLA in healthy donors. This clone has a single count. CDR3 length: 15 amino acids. In germline, CDR1 is LGHNA, CDR2 YSLEER. Trimming removed 3 bases from V and 2 bases from J; junction bases left unmatched: 6. Both 60 Vbeta primers and 13 Jbeta primers went into the PCR. Here immunoSEQ multiplex PCR was the method, and the copy in TCRdb shows in-frame clones only, minus some. The sample lists around 220,000 clones, over 60% occurring once. J is TRBJ2-7 and V is TRBV4-3, with TRBD2 identical over 8 bases. Input material: PBMCs. The sequence came from a man between 18 and 29 years old in good health and CMV-seronegative. The CDR3 loop is CASSQDTSGPYEQYF. CDR3 in DNA: TGCGCCAGCAGCCAGGATACTAGCGGACCCTACGAGCAGTACTTC.